This T cell receptor beta chain was identified in a study of T cell responses to AZD1222 COVID-19 vaccine. Study-level findings and limits: Scientists sampled the repertoires only once the peak T cell response had passed. Seropositive status at baseline applied to only six AZD1222 recipients. Vaccine-related CD4 TCRs covered spike, predominating at 160-218 and 743-854. Donors skewed white British and female; clonal diversity was possibly underestimated.

Assay used: immunoSEQ multiplex PCR; TCRdb lists only in-frame clones, some missing. The sample includes approximately 180,000 clones, just under 90% of them seen just once. About this clone: What it recognizes is unknown.

The CDR3 consists of 16 residues. Trimming took off 5 bases at V and 2 bases at J, with 16 bases between the two ends. In germline, CDR1 is MNHEY, CDR2 SVGEGT. This material consisted of peripheral blood, taken on day 0 of AZD1222 vaccination. The receptor comes from an adult in good health. The chain is built from TRBV6-2 or TRBV6-3 and TRBJ1-5; D is undetermined. The CDR3 region is CASSPEGITRNQPQHF. The CDR3, as DNA: TGTGCCAGCAGTCCAGAGGGTATTACGCGCAATCAGCCCCAGCATTTT.